In this sample, the clone carrying this T cell receptor beta chain turned up a few times. Germline-derived CDR1 and CDR2 are MNHEY and SVGAGI. V shed 6 bases and J shed 4 bases, with 15 bases lying between them. The CDR3 length is 14 residues. MiXCR was run by TCRdb on the RT-PCR reads, yielding one entry per CDR3 protein. This table holds 550,000 to 750,000 distinct CDR3 sequences, 12% to 15% found once. This TCR came from a female donor in good health, serving as a healthy control. The chain couples TRBV6-5 to TRBJ1-2; perhaps TRBD1 as D (6 bases). Sequences were obtained from memory CD4+ T cells from blood. CDR3 region: CASSRTERFYGYTF. CDR3 DNA sequence: TGTGCCAGCAGCCGGACAGAAAGATTCTATGGCTACACCTTC.